In its sample, the clone carrying this T cell receptor beta chain was seen many times. Its target is not known. V was cut by 6 bases and J by 9 bases, with 15 bases left in between. Germline CDR1 and CDR2: MNHEY and SMNVEV (reference sequence). This CDR3 has 14 residues. The sample originates from a study of regulatory T cells in long-lasting Graves disease. Study as a whole: Graves' patients who were just diagnosed had used antithyroid drugs for under 3 months. Study-level results: Persistent disease samples used TRBV28, TRBJ1-2 and TRBJ2-5 preferentially. The small sample size may have reduced accuracy.

Through Arm-PCR of CDR3 regions and iRepertoire HTBI primers, TCR beta libraries were built. TCRdb itself ran the multiplex PCR reads through MiXCR, one entry per CDR3 protein. This sample has 200,000 to 250,000 distinct CDR3 sequences, with around 18% found just once. The time point: newly diagnosed GD, antithyroid drugs for less than 3 months. Extracted PBMC RNA gave rise to the TCR library. The clonotype was recovered from a female donor with Graves disease. The sample here was peripheral blood mononuclear cells (PBMCs), taken at new diagnosis, from a patient treated with antithyroid drugs. The rearrangement joins TRBV27 to TRBJ1-6; D is uncertain. This chain's CDR3 is CASRAGPWGSPLHF. CDR3 nucleotides: TGTGCCAGCAGGGCAGGACCTTGGGGTTCACCCCTCCACTTT.